This T cell receptor (beta chain) comes out of a study of identical twins. TCRdb itself ran the 5' RACE reads through MiXCR, one entry per CDR3 protein. Of 310,000 or so distinct CDR3 sequences listed, roughly 8.6% were seen once; the top ten hold roughly 7%. This clonotype was recorded many times. Trimming removed 0 bases at V and 0 bases at J, with 9 bases between. This CDR3 is built from 15 residues. Per germline, CDR1 LGHNA and CDR2 YNFKEQ. This same sample was also part of a study on yellow fever vaccine responses in identical twins.

The rearrangement joins TRBV4-2 to TRBJ2-7; possibly TRBD2 for D (5 bases). Sequencing was done on a sample of CD8+ T cells sorted from blood. This TCR was recovered from a woman aged 18-30 years in good health. The CDR3 reads CASSQEDSSSYEQYF. The CDR3 region has the DNA TGTGCCAGCAGCCAAGAGGACTCTAGCTCCTACGAGCAGTACTTC.